One T cell receptor beta chain is described in this entry. The CDR3 has 15 amino acids. With V trimmed by 0 bases and J by 5 bases, 6 bases remained unmatched. Germline lookup yields CDR1 LGHNA and CDR2 YSLEER. This sample is drawn from a study of blood T cell repertoires in COVID-19. The wider study: Whether acute or convalescent, the COVID-19 samples came from the United States, Italy and Spain. Sample material is recorded as cDNA or gDNA derived from T cells, B-cell-depleted T cells, or PBMCs.

Source study methods: Counts of nucleated cells, estimated from reference gene primer amplification, were obtained. Libraries were prepared by immunoSEQ multiplex PCR; TCRdb keeps only in-frame clonotypes and omits some of them. The DNA was the basis for D and trimming; V, J and clone size are from that table. The table includes about 120,000 clones, 70% to 90% detected once. This sequence originates from a man younger than 40 with acute or convalescent COVID-19. Sequenced input: peripheral blood. The genes are TRBV4-3 and TRBJ1-1; 7 bases match TRBD1. The CDR3 region is CASSQDPTGWTEAFF. Written as DNA, the CDR3 is TGCGCCAGCAGCCAAGATCCGACAGGGTGGACTGAAGCTTTCTTT.